These 26 T cell receptor beta chains were all obtained from the same sample, sequenced in a study of blood T cells in healthy people across ages. Through a sample-barcoded 5' primer and a J-beta primer mix, a second PCR was run for roughly 6 to 12 cycles. TCRdb passed the 5' RACE reads through MiXCR, listing each CDR3 protein once. Counted here are 720,000 or so distinct CDR3 sequences, around 41% occurring once; the ten biggest clones make up about 30%. The sequenced sample was blood. These receptors originate from a man older than 75 in good health.

This clonotype has just a few counts. V is TRBV5-1 and J is TRBJ2-5, with D unresolved. V was pared by 0 bases and J by 11 bases, with 20 bases between. The CDR3 has 15 residues. The germline CDR1 and CDR2 sequences are SGHRS and YFSETQ. This CDR3 reads CASSLDAPNGNEQYF. The CDR3 region has the DNA TGCGCCAGCAGCTTGGATGCCCCTAACGGCAATGAGCAGTACTTC.

This rearrangement joins TRBV3-1 to TRBJ2-7; D is possibly TRBD1 (6 bases). The germline gives CDR1 LGHDT, CDR2 YNNKEL (reference sequence). V shed 0 bases and J shed 5 bases, with 11 bases lying between them. This CDR3 is 14 amino acids long. CDR3: CASSQEFRGDEQYF. CDR3 in DNA: TGTGCCAGCAGCCAAGAATTCAGGGGCGACGAGCAGTACTTC.

Points on this clonotype: A single base separates this from a much larger clone, so it may be a read error. The V call is TRBV7-9, the J call TRBJ2-4; TRBD2 matches at 7 bases. The J call may not be correct, given that the DNA end is closer to TRBJ2-7. The CDR3 is made up of 13 amino acids. The germline gives CDR1 SEHNR, CDR2 FQNEAQ (reference sequence). The CDR3, as DNA: TGTGCCAACAGCTTGACTAGCTACTACGAGCAGTACTTC. Its translation is CANSLTSYYEQYF.

This clonotype was seen only once. The chain joins TRBV6-5 to TRBJ2-1; the match to TRBD1 covers 11 bases. Germline loops: CDR1 MNHEY, CDR2 SVGAGI. The CDR3 length is 15 residues. The J segment lost 5 bases and the V segment lost 2 bases, leaving 2 bases of the junction unmatched. The CDR3 loop is CASSYGDRGDNEQFF. The DNA of the CDR3 is TGTGCCAGCAGTTACGGGGACAGGGGGGACAATGAGCAGTTCTTC.

This clonotype was seen more than once but under ten times. This chain joins TRBV6-5 and TRBJ2-7, with 7 bases lining up with TRBD1. This CDR3 region has 11 residues. CDR1 and CDR2 (germline): MNHEY, SVGAGI. The V and J ends lost 10 bases and 6 bases, in that order; junction bases with no gene match: 6. CDR3 coding DNA: TGTGCCACTAACAGGGGCGGCGAGCAGTACTTC. Its translation: CATNRGGEQYF.

Only a few counts were recorded for this clonotype. V usage is TRBV10-3 and J usage is TRBJ2-1; D gene unclear. Per the germline V gene, CDR1 is ENHRY and CDR2 is SYGVKD. V lost 6 bases to trimming and J lost 3 bases, with 18 bases between them. The CDR3 runs to 16 residues. CDR3 sequence (DNA): TGTGCCATCAGAGAAGGATCGAAAGGACGCTACAATGAGCAGTTCTTC. Its protein product is CAIREGSKGRYNEQFF.

The genes are TRBV12-3 or TRBV12-4 and TRBJ2-7; 7 nucleotides agree with TRBD1. The length of the CDR3 is 14 residues. The ends lost 5 bases at V and 2 bases at J; junction bases unmatched: 6. The CDR3 spells CASSTGTATYEQYF. The CDR3, as DNA: TGTGCCAGCAGTACCGGGACAGCGACCTACGAGCAGTACTTC.

This chain connects TRBV12-3 or TRBV12-4 to TRBJ2-5; 13 bases are a match to TRBD2. Trimming removed 4 bases from V and 5 bases from J; junction bases left unmatched: 10. The CDR3 is 17 residues long. The CDR3 DNA is TGTGCCAGCAGTTCCGGACTAGCGGGAGAGAATTGGGAGACCCAGTACTTC. Its protein is CASSSGLAGENWETQYF.

The V and J genes are TRBV6-6 and TRBJ2-7; unclear D gene. The CDR3 consists of 12 residues. The V gene's germline CDR1 is MNHNY and CDR2 SVGAGI (reference sequence). Trimming took 4 bases from V and 3 from J, leaving 7 bases between them. CDR3: CASSLENYEQYF. The CDR3 coding sequence is TGTGCCAGCAGTTTGGAGAACTACGAGCAGTACTTC.

V usage is TRBV30 and J usage is TRBJ1-2; D is perhaps TRBD1 (6 bases). The length of the CDR3 is 12 residues. V gave up 2 bases and J gave up 8 bases, with 12 bases separating them. CDR1 is GTSNPN, CDR2 SVGIG, per germline (reference sequence). CDR3 coding DNA: TGTGCCTGGAGTACAGGGCCAGAGGGCTACACCTTC. It is translated as CAWSTGPEGYTF.

The rearrangement uses TRBV4-3 and TRBJ2-3; TRBD1 aligns across 7 bases. The CDR3 has 15 residues. The germline gives CDR1 LGHNA, CDR2 YSLEER. The V segment lost 2 bases and the J segment 2 bases; nucleotides outside the gene matches: 4. CDR3 region: CASSQRTGVTDTQYF. The CDR3 bases are TGCGCCAGCAGCCAACGGACAGGTGTCACAGATACGCAGTATTTT.

The CDR3 loop is CSVEVAGANVLTF. The DNA for the CDR3 is TGCAGCGTCGAGGTAGCTGGGGCCAACGTCCTGACTTTC. The chain combines TRBV29-1 with TRBJ2-6, with no clear D. This CDR3 is built from 13 residues. The V gene's germline CDR1 is SQVTM and CDR2 ANQGSEA. The V gene lost 6 bases and the J gene lost 2 bases, with 8 bases spanning the gap.

This clonotype was counted between two and nine times. The V gene is TRBV27, the J gene TRBJ2-1; D might be TRBD2 (6 bases). Trimming took off 3 bases at V and 4 bases at J, with 13 bases between the two ends. Germline CDR1 reads MNHEY; CDR2 reads SMNVEV (reference sequence). This CDR3 is built from 15 residues. CDR3 protein: CASSFRTNQYNEQFF. As DNA, the CDR3 is TGTGCCAGCAGTTTTCGGACTAACCAATACAATGAGCAGTTCTTC.

The chain has TRBV20-1 and TRBJ1-4; 8 positions agree with TRBD1. Germline CDR1 is DFQATT and CDR2 is SNEGSKA (reference sequence). This CDR3 region has 14 residues. Trimming at V came to 2 bases and at J to 4 bases, leaving 3 bases not matched to a gene. In DNA form, the CDR3 reads TGCAGTGCTAGATTGGGACAGGTTAATGAAAAACTGTTTTTT. This gives the protein CSARLGQVNEKLFF.

This clonotype was observed a handful of times. The rearrangement links TRBV7-2 to TRBJ2-5; 8 bases agree with TRBD1. There are 14 residues in the CDR3. In germline, CDR1 is SGHTA, CDR2 FQGNSA. The J segment lost 3 bases and the V segment lost 5 bases, leaving 5 bases of the junction unmatched. CDR3 DNA sequence: TGTGCCAGCAGCATGAGGACAGGGAAAGAGACCCAGTACTTC. This encodes CASSMRTGKETQYF.

The sample holds many counts of this clonotype. V and J are TRBV4-3 and TRBJ2-6, with D perhaps TRBD1 or TRBD2 (5 bases each). CDR3 length: 18 amino acids. Germline V gene lookup returns CDR1 LGHNA and CDR2 YSLEER. The V end was cut by 1 base, the J end by 0 bases, with 13 bases between. The CDR3 coding sequence is TGCGCCAGCAGCCAAGTGGGACCTCAGGTCTCTGGGGCCAACGTCCTGACTTTC. Encoded protein: CASSQVGPQVSGANVLTF.

Comment on this clonotype: Given a much more abundant clone one base away, this may be a read error. V gene TRBV15 combines with J gene TRBJ2-5, with 10 bases that match TRBD1. The trim removed 5 bases at V and 5 bases at J, leaving 5 bases unmatched. The CDR3 covers 14 residues. Germline loops: CDR1 LNHNV, CDR2 YYDKDF (reference sequence). CDR3 sequence reads: CATSDGTGEETQYF. The CDR3 DNA reads as TGTGCCACCAGCGATGGGACAGGGGAGGAGACCCAGTACTTC.

The chain joins TRBV6-5 to TRBJ1-1; D might be TRBD1 (5 bases). The CDR3 spans 14 residues. V lost 2 bases and J 5 bases, leaving 12 bases between the germline ends. Germline assignment: CDR1 MNHEY and CDR2 SVGAGI. The DNA of the CDR3 is TGTGCCAGCAGTTACGTGGGGCGCGGGACTGAAGCTTTCTTT. Amino acids: CASSYVGRGTEAFF.

This clonotype was recorded a few times. This sequence joins TRBV5-6 and TRBJ2-1, with 7 bases matching TRBD2. The J call may be incorrect, as the DNA end agrees better with TRBJ2-7. The CDR3 totals 14 residues. Germline V gives CDR1 SGHDT, CDR2 YYEEEE. CDR3 coding DNA: TGTGCCAGTTATGGCGGGAGAGGCTACAATGAGCAGTACTTC. Its protein product is CASYGGRGYNEQYF.

The chain couples TRBV28 to TRBJ2-7; tentatively, D is TRBD2 (5 bases). The CDR3 is made up of 12 amino acids. Per the germline V gene, CDR1 is MDHEN and CDR2 is SYDVKM. The CDR3 region has the DNA TGTGCAACCAGACGGAGGTCCTACGAGCAGTACTTC. This translates into CATRRRSYEQYF.

This clonotype was seen more than once but under ten times. The chain recombines TRBV9 with TRBJ2-1; TRBD1 matches at 8 bases. Germline trimming cut 0 bases from V and 5 bases from J; bases unmatched to any gene: 7. CDR1 and CDR2 (germline): SGDLS, YYNGEE. The CDR3 consists of 16 residues. The CDR3 spells CASSVVGQGIHNEQFF. In DNA, the CDR3 is TGTGCCAGCAGCGTAGTAGGACAGGGAATCCACAATGAGCAGTTCTTC. The variable domain in full, completed from reference TRBV9 and TRBJ2-1, reads DSGVTQTPKHLITATGQRVTLRCSPRSGDLSVYWYQQSLDQGLQFLIQYYNGEERAKGNILERFSAQQFPDLHSELNLSSLELGDSALYFCASSVVGQGIHNEQFFGPGTRLTVL.

This rearrangement joins TRBV28 to TRBJ2-1; D call uncertain. The CDR3 is 13 amino acids. V was trimmed by 5 bases and J by 4 bases, leaving 9 bases between them. Germline V gene sequence: CDR1 MDHEN, CDR2 SYDVKM. The DNA of the CDR3 is TGTGCCAGCAGTCCAACAAATTACAATGAGCAGTTCTTC. This gives the protein CASSPTNYNEQFF.

As concerns this clonotype: Possible read error: a much larger clone is one base away. This chain uses TRBV7-2 with TRBJ2-2; D tentatively fits TRBD1 or TRBD2 (6 bases each). This CDR3 is built from 17 residues. Germline assignment: CDR1 SGHTA and CDR2 FQGNSA. The CDR3 nucleotides are TGTGCCAGCAACTTATCATTTTTGGGGGGCCGGACCGGGGAGCTGTTTTTT. Translated: CASNLSFLGGRTGELFF.

This clonotype was detected ten times or more. The rearrangement links TRBV3-1 to TRBJ2-3, with D unclear. The CDR3 consists of 16 residues. Trimming pared 3 bases from V and 3 bases from J, leaving 16 bases between. CDR1 LGHDT and CDR2 YNNKEL come from the germline V gene (reference sequence). The CDR3 DNA reads TGTGCCAGCAGCCATACGTCAGAAACACCAACAGATACGCAGTATTTT. Its translation: CASSHTSETPTDTQYF.

CDR3 bases: TGCAGTGCTAGCGGGCAGGGGAGATACAATGAGCAGTACTTC. This codes for CSASGQGRYNEQYF. V is TRBV20-1 and J is TRBJ2-1, with D perhaps TRBD1 (6 bases). The closer fit of TRBJ2-7 to the DNA end suggests the J call may be wrong. CDR1 DFQATT and CDR2 SNEGSKA come from the germline V gene (reference sequence). The CDR3 is 14 amino acids.

Only a few counts were recorded for this clonotype. The genes are TRBV7-2 and TRBJ2-7, with D uncertain. The CDR3 spans 14 residues. CDR1 and CDR2 (germline): SGHTA, FQGNSA. Deletions cut 3 bases from V and 0 bases from J, with 9 bases between. The CDR3 reads CASSFQDISYEQYF. Here the CDR3 DNA reads TGTGCCAGCAGCTTCCAAGACATCTCCTACGAGCAGTACTTC.